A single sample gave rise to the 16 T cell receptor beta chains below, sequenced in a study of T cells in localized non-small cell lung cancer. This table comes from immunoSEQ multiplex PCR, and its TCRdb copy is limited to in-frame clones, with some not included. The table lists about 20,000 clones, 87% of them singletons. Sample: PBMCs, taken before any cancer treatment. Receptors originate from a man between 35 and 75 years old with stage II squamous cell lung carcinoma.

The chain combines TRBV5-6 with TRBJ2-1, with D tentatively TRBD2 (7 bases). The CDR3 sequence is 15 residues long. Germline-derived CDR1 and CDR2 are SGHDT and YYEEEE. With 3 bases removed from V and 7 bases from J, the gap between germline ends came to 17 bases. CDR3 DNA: TGTGCCAGCAGCTCTGGTCGGGGGGCCGGTAATGAGCAGTTCTTC. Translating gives CASSSGRGAGNEQFF.

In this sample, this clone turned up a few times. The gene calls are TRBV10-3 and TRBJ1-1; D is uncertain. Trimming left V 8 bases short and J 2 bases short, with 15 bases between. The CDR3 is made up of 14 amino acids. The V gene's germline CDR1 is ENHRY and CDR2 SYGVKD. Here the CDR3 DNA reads TGTGCCATCCTTTCGTCCGTCGGAAACACTGAAGCTTTCTTT. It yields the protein CAILSSVGNTEAFF.

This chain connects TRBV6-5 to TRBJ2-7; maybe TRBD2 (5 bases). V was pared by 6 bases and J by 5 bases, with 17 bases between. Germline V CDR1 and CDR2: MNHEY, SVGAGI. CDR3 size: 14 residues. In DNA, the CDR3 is TGTGCCAGCAGCCTAGCCCTACTGGCCAACGAGCAGTACTTC. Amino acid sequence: CASSLALLANEQYF.

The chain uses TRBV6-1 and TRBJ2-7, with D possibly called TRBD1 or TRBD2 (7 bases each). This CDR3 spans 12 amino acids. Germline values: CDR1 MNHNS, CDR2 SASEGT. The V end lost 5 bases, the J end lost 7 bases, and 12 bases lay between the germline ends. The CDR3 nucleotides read TGTGCCAGCAGTCGACAGGGAGGGGAGCAGTACTTC. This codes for CASSRQGGEQYF.

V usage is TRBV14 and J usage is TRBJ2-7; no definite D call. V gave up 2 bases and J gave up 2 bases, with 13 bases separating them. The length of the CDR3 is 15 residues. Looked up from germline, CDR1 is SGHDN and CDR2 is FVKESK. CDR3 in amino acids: CASSQMALPTYEQYF. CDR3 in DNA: TGTGCCAGCAGCCAAATGGCGCTCCCTACCTACGAGCAGTACTTC.

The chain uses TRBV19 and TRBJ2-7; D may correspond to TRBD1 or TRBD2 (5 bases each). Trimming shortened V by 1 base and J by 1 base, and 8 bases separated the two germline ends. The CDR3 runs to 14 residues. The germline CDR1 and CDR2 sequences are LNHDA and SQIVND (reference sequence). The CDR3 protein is CASSIAGASYEQYF. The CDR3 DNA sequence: TGTGCCAGTAGTATAGCCGGGGCTTCCTACGAGCAGTACTTC.

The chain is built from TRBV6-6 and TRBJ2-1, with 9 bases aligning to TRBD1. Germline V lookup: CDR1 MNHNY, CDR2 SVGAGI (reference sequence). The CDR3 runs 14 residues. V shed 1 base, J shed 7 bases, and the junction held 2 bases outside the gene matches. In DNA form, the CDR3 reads TGTGCCAGCAGTTACTTGGGACAGGGAAATGAGCAGTTCTTC. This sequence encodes CASSYLGQGNEQFF.

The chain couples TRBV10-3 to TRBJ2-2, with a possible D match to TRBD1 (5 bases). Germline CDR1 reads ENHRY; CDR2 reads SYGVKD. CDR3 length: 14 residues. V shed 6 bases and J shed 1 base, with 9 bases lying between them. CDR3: CAISPDRNTGELFF. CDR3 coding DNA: TGTGCCATCAGCCCTGACAGGAACACCGGGGAGCTGTTTTTT.

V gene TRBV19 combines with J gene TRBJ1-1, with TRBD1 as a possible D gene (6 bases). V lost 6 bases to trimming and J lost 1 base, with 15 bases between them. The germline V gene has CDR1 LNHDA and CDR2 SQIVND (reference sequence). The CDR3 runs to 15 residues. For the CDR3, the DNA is TGTGCCAGTAGCATAAGTACAGGGACGAACACTGAAGCTTTCTTT. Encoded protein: CASSISTGTNTEAFF.

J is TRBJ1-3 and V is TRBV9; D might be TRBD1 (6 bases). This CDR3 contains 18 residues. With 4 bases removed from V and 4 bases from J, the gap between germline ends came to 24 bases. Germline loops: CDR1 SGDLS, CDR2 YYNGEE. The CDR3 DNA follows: TGTGCCAGCAGCCCCGATCCCCGGGGGGCAGGGTGGGGAAACACCATATATTTT. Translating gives CASSPDPRGAGWGNTIYF.

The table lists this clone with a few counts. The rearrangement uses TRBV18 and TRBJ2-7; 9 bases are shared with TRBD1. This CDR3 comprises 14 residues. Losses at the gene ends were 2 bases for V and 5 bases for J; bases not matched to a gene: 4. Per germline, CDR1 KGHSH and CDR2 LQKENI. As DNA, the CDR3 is TGTGCCAGCTCACCAGTGGGACAGGGAGACGAGCAGTACTTC. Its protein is CASSPVGQGDEQYF.

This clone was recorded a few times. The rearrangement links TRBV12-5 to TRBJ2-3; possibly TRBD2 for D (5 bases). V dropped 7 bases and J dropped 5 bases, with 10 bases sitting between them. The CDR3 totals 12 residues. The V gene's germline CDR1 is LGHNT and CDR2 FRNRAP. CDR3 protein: CASALEGDTQYF. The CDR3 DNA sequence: TGTGCTAGTGCACTAGAAGGAGATACGCAGTATTTT.

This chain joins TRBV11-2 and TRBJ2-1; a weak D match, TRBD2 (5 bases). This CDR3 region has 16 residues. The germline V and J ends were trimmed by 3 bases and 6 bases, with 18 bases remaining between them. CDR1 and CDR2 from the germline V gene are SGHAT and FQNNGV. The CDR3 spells CASSFQELVRGNEQFF. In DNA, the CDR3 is TGTGCCAGCAGCTTCCAGGAGCTCGTCCGGGGCAATGAGCAGTTCTTC.

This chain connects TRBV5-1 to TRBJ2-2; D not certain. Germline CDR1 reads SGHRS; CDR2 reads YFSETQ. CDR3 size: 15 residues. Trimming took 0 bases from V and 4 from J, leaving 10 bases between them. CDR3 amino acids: CASSLGSRPTGELFF. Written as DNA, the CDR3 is TGCGCCAGCAGCTTGGGATCCCGTCCCACCGGGGAGCTGTTTTTT.

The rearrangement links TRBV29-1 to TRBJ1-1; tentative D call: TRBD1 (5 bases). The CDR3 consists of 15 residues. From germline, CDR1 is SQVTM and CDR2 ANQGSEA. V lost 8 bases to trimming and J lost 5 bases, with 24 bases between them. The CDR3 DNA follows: TGCAGCATAACCCCCTTTGCGGGGGTTTGGACTGAAGCTTTCTTT. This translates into CSITPFAGVWTEAFF.

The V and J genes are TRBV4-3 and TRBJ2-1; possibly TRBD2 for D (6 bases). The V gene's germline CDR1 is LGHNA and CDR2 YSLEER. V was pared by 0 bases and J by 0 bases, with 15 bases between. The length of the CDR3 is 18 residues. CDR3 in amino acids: CASSQELARLDSYNEQFF. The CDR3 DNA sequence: TGCGCCAGCAGCCAAGAATTGGCCCGACTAGACTCCTACAATGAGCAGTTCTTC.